This entry is about one T cell receptor (beta chain). The data belong to a study of T-cell reconstitution after alpha-beta-depleted transplantation in children. The CDR3 covers 16 residues. Per the germline V gene, CDR1 is SGHNT and CDR2 is YYREEE (reference sequence). With 0 bases removed from V and 1 base from J, the gap between germline ends came to 10 bases. Unique molecular identifiers tagged the TCRbeta library. From the PCR reads, TCRdb called clonotypes with MiXCR, one entry per CDR3 protein. The repertoire holds about 500,000 distinct CDR3 sequences, with about 33% as singletons. The receptor was isolated from a human donor who donated a stem cell graft to a child with aplastic anemia. The rearrangement uses TRBV5-4 and TRBJ2-2, with D possibly TRBD1 on 5 matching bases. The starting material was PBMCs from the stem cell graft donor, obtained from the stem cell graft. The CDR3 loop is CASSLEATVNTGELFF. In nucleotides, the CDR3 is TGTGCCAGCAGCTTGGAGGCGACAGTGAACACCGGGGAGCTGTTTTTT.